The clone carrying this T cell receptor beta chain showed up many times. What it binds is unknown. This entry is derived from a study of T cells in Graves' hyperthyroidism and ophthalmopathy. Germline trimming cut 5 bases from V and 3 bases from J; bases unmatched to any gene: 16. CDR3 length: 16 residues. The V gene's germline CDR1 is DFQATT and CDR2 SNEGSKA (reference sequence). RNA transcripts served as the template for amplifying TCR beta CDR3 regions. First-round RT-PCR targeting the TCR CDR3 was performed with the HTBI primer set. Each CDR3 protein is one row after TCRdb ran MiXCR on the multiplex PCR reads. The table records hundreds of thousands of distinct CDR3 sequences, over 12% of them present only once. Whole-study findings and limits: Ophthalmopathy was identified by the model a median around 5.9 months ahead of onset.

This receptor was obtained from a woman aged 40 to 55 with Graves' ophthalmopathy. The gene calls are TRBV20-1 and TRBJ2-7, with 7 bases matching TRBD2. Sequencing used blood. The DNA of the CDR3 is TGCAGTGCTCAAGGACTAGTGGCCCCCAAGAACTACGAGCAGTACTTC. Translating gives CSAQGLVAPKNYEQYF.